Sequencing of this TCR beta chain was carried out in a study of control samples from healthy donors and cancer patients. Unmatched junction bases numbered 7, after V lost 0 bases and J lost 7 bases. The CDR3 totals 16 residues. CDR1 SGHAT and CDR2 FQNNGV come from the germline V gene. Generated by immunoSEQ multiplex PCR, the TCRdb table keeps only in-frame clones and is missing some. In the table there are more than 120,000 clones, 75% to 95% of which are singletons. The source is a man younger than 40 in good health. Source material: blood. The V gene is TRBV11-2, the J gene TRBJ1-4; 8 bases match TRBD1. CDR3 coding DNA: TGTGCCAGCAGCTTAGATCCGGGACAGGTCGTTGAAAAACTGTTTTTT. This encodes CASSLDPGQVVEKLFF.